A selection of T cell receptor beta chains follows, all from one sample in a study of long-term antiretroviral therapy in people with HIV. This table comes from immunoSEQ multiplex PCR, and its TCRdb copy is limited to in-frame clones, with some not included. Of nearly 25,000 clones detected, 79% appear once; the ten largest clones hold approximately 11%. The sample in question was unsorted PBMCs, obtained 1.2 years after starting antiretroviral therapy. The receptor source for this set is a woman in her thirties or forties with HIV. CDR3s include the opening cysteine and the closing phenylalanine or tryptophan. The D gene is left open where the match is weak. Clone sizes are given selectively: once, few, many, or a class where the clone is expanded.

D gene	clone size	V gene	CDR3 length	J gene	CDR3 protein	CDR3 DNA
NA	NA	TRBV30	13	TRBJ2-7	CAWSRGNSYEQYF	TGTGCCTGGAGCAGAGGAAACTCCTACGAGCAGTACTTC
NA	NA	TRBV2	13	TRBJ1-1	CASSEGPNTEAFF	TGTGCCAGCAGTGAGGGTCCTAACACTGAAGCTTTCTTT
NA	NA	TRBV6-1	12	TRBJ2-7	CASGRLSYEQYF	TGTGCCAGCGGCAGGCTATCCTACGAGCAGTACTTC
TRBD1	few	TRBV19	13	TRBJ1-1	CASRDRGNTEAFF	TGTGCCAGCCGGGACAGGGGGAACACTGAAGCTTTCTTT
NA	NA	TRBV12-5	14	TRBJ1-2	CASGLEGGYYGYTF	TGTGCTAGTGGTTTGGAGGGGGGCTACTATGGCTACACCTTC
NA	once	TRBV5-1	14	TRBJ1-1	CASSLSGRWTEAFF	TGCGCCAGCAGCTTGTCTGGAAGGTGGACTGAAGCTTTCTTT
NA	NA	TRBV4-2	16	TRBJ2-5	CASSQVPGQTQETQYF	TGTGCCAGCAGCCAAGTTCCGGGACAAACACAAGAGACCCAGTACTTC
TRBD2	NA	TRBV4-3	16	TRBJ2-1	CASSRQTSGAYNEQFF	TGCGCCAGCAGCCGTCAAACTAGCGGGGCCTACAATGAGCAGTTCTTC
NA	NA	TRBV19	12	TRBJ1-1	CASRNGITEAFF	TGTGCCAGTAGAAATGGAATCACTGAAGCTTTCTTT
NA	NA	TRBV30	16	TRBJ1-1	CAWSGSLTNTNTEAFF	TGTGCCTGGAGTGGAAGTCTGACTAATACAAACACTGAAGCTTTCTTT
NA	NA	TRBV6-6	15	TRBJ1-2	CASSYSVPGDYGYTF	TGTGCCAGCAGTTACTCGGTGCCCGGGGACTATGGCTACACCTTC
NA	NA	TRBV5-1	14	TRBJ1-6	CASSLGDRDSPLHF	TGCGCCAGCAGCTTGGGGGACCGAGATTCACCCCTCCACTTT
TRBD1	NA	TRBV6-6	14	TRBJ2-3	CASKRDRGTDTQYF	TGTGCCAGCAAGAGGGACAGGGGAACAGATACGCAGTATTTT
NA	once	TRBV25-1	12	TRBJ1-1	CASGRMNTEAFF	TGTGCCAGCGGCAGGATGAACACTGAAGCTTTCTTT
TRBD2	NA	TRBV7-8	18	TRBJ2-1	CASSRLLAVTELYNEQFF	TGTGCCAGCAGCCGCCTACTAGCGGTTACCGAACTATACAATGAGCAGTTCTTC
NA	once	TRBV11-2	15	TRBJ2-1	CASSGSRRRSNEQFF	TGTGCCAGCAGTGGGTCTCGAAGGCGAAGCAATGAGCAGTTCTTC
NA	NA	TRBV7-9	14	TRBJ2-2	CASIDAGGSVALFF	TGTGCCAGCATCGACGCAGGGGGGTCGGTTGCGCTGTTTTTT
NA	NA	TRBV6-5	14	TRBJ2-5	CASSSNYGEETQYF	TGTGCCAGCAGTTCCAATTACGGCGAAGAGACCCAGTACTTC
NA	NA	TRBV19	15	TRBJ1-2	CASSISRDFFYGYTF	TGTGCCAGTAGTATTTCACGGGATTTCTTCTATGGCTACACCTTC
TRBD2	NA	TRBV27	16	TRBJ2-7	CASSLWASGISDEQYF	TGTGCCAGCAGTTTATGGGCTAGCGGGATTTCGGACGAGCAGTACTTC
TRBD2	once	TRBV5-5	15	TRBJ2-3	CASSLGTSGTDTQYF	TGTGCCAGCAGCTTGGGGACTAGCGGCACAGATACGCAGTATTTT
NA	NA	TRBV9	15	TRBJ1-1	CASSVAVGIYTEAFF	TGTGCCAGCAGCGTAGCGGTAGGGATTTACACTGAAGCTTTCTTT
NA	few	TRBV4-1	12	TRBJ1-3	CASSQGWNTIYF	TGCGCCAGCAGCCAAGGGTGGAACACCATATATTTT
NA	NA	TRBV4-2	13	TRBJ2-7	CASSPSDSYEQYF	TGTGCCAGCAGCCCTTCGGACAGCTACGAGCAGTACTTC
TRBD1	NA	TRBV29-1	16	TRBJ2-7	CSVEDLGQGGSYEQYF	TGCAGCGTTGAAGACCTGGGACAGGGAGGCTCCTACGAGCAGTACTTC
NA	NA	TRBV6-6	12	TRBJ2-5	CASSSLQETQYF	TGTGCCAGCAGCTCCCTCCAGGAGACCCAGTACTTC
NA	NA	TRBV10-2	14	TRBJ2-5	CASSQQIPQETQYF	TGCGCCAGCAGTCAACAGATACCACAAGAGACCCAGTACTTC
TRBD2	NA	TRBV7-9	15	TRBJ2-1	CASTGLAGVYNEQFF	TGTGCCAGCACCGGACTAGCGGGAGTCTACAATGAGCAGTTCTTC
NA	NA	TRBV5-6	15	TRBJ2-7	CASTTWKAGFYEQYF	TGTGCCAGCACCACTTGGAAGGCAGGATTCTACGAGCAGTACTTC
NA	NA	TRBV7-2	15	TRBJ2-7	CASSLGPGGSYEQYF	TGTGCCAGCAGCTTAGGGCCAGGGGGGAGCTACGAGCAGTACTTC
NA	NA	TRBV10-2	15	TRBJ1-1	CASRLRELRNTEAFF	TGCGCCAGCAGGCTCCGGGAGCTTAGGAACACTGAAGCTTTCTTT
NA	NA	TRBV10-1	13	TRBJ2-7	CASQTREAYEQYF	TGCGCCAGCCAGACTAGAGAAGCCTACGAGCAGTACTTC
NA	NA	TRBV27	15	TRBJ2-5	CASSLWGRGGETQYF	TGTGCCAGCAGTTTATGGGGCAGGGGAGGAGAGACCCAGTACTTC
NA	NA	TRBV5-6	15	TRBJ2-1	CASSEESYSYNEQFF	TGTGCCAGCAGCGAGGAGAGCTACTCCTACAATGAGCAGTTCTTC
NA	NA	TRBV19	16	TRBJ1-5	CASSEFQGDSNQPQHF	TGTGCCAGTAGCGAGTTTCAAGGGGATAGCAATCAGCCCCAGCATTTT